The 32 T cell receptor beta chains below were found in one sample sequenced in a study of shared clonotypes between healthy human individuals. The repertoire was sequenced with immunoSEQ multiplex PCR; TCRdb's copy has only in-frame clones and lacks some. The sample shows millions of clones, 90% to 95% of them seen only once. The material sequenced was naive CD4+ T cells sorted from blood. Specified subset: CD45RA+ positively selected. The receptors come from a man aged 18-30 years in good health.

This chain links TRBV18 with TRBJ1-3; possibly TRBD1 for D (6 bases). This CDR3 has 13 residues. V was cut by 9 bases and J by 4 bases, with 13 bases left in between. CDR1 and CDR2 from the germline V gene are KGHSH and LQKENI. The CDR3 DNA sequence: TGTGCCAGTTGCCCGGGGGCCGGAAACACCATATATTTT. Protein product: CASCPGAGNTIYF.

The V call is TRBV19, the J call TRBJ2-1; D tentatively fits TRBD1 or TRBD2 (5 bases each). The CDR3 contains 17 residues. In germline, CDR1 is LNHDA, CDR2 SQIVND (reference sequence). V was pared by 2 bases and J by 1 base, with 15 bases between. The DNA of the CDR3 is TGTGCCAGTAGTATACCGGGACCGACCTTTTCCTACAATGAGCAGTTCTTC. The encoded protein is CASSIPGPTFSYNEQFF.

In this sample, this clone turned up once. V is TRBV7-2 and J is TRBJ2-7; either TRBD1 or TRBD2 may supply D (7 bases each). V shed 1 base and J shed 3 bases, with 13 bases lying between them. The CDR3 loop spans 15 amino acids. The germline gives CDR1 SGHTA, CDR2 FQGNSA. Here the CDR3 DNA reads TGTGCCAGCAGCTTAGTAGGGGGGGACAGCTACGAGCAGTACTTC. Residues: CASSLVGGDSYEQYF.

V gene TRBV30 combines with J gene TRBJ2-5; a weak D match, TRBD1 (5 bases). This CDR3 is 12 amino acids long. The germline V gene has CDR1 GTSNPN and CDR2 SVGIG (reference sequence). Trimming shortened V by 5 bases and J by 0 bases, and 7 bases separated the two germline ends. The CDR3 DNA sequence: TGTGCCTGGGCACAGGACCAAGAGACCCAGTACTTC. This sequence encodes CAWAQDQETQYF.

A remark on this clone: Other DNA sequences within the sample encode an identical CDR3. V and J are TRBV7-9 and TRBJ2-7; either TRBD1 or TRBD2 may fit D (7 bases each). The V end was cut by 5 bases, the J end by 3 bases, with 11 bases between. The germline V gene has CDR1 SEHNR and CDR2 FQNEAQ (reference sequence). The length of the CDR3 is 13 residues. CDR3 residues: CASSPRGGYEQYF. The DNA of the CDR3 is TGTGCCAGCAGCCCCAGGGGGGGCTACGAGCAGTACTTC.

This chain connects TRBV28 to TRBJ1-1, with no clear D. The ends were cut back, 4 bases at V and 8 bases at J, with 17 bases in the middle. CDR3 length: 14 residues. CDR1 and CDR2 (germline): MDHEN, SYDVKM. CDR3 sequence reads: CASSSRLGINEAFF. CDR3 coding DNA: TGTGCCAGCAGTTCCCGCTTGGGAATAAACGAAGCTTTCTTT.

The V gene is TRBV18, the J gene TRBJ2-3; D remains unclear. Deletions cut 5 bases from V and 5 bases from J, with 17 bases between. This CDR3 is built from 15 residues. Germline V gene data show CDR1 as KGHSH and CDR2 as LQKENI. The CDR3: CASSKNSAGLDTQYF. In DNA, the CDR3 is TGTGCCAGCTCAAAGAACTCCGCAGGATTAGATACGCAGTATTTT.

The chain carries TRBV25-1 and TRBJ2-5; 9 bases align to TRBD1. Looked up from germline, CDR1 is MGHDK and CDR2 is SYGVNS. This CDR3 comprises 17 residues. Germline trimming cut 5 bases from V and 4 bases from J; bases unmatched to any gene: 14. CDR3 DNA: TGTGCCAGCAGTCCGATCCCCGGGACAGGGCAGTCAGAGACCCAGTACTTC. Translation gives CASSPIPGTGQSETQYF. The full variable domain, its missing parts supplied by reference TRBV25-1 and TRBJ2-5, is EADIYQTPRYLVIGTGKKITLECSQTMGHDKMYWYQQDPGMELHLIHYSYGVNSTEKGDLSSESTVSRIRTEHFPLTLESARPSHTSQYLCASSPIPGTGQSETQYFGPGTRLLVL.

V is TRBV18 and J is TRBJ2-1; no firm D call. V shed 6 bases and J shed 7 bases, with 10 bases lying between them. Germline V lookup: CDR1 KGHSH, CDR2 LQKENI. CDR3 size: 12 residues. CDR3 nucleotides: TGTGCCAGCTCTCCGATAGGGAATGAGCAGTTCTTC. Its translation: CASSPIGNEQFF.

This clone was seen more than once but under ten times. The chain has TRBV19 and TRBJ1-2; unclear D gene. This CDR3 region has 17 residues. Trimming took off 6 bases at V and 6 bases at J, with 26 bases between the two ends. Germline V gene lookup returns CDR1 LNHDA and CDR2 SQIVND (reference sequence). The CDR3 DNA reads as TGTGCCAGTAGCCCTGCTGGCGGACTCTCCCCAGGCCATGGCTACACCTTC. The encoded protein is CASSPAGGLSPGHGYTF.

The gene calls are TRBV6-5 and TRBJ1-4; 7 bases are a match to TRBD1. V gave up 7 bases and J gave up 4 bases; unmatched junction bases: 9. In germline, CDR1 is MNHEY, CDR2 SVGAGI. The CDR3 loop spans 15 amino acids. This chain's CDR3 is CASTPGDRINEKLFF. CDR3 bases: TGTGCCAGCACCCCTGGGGACAGAATTAATGAAAAACTGTTTTTT.

The chain employs TRBV5-1 and TRBJ1-1, with a weak D call TRBD1 (5 bases). Germline CDR1 SGHRS, CDR2 YFSETQ. Trimming shortened V by 4 bases and J by 3 bases, and 16 bases separated the two germline ends. The CDR3 loop spans 15 amino acids. The CDR3 DNA reads as TGCGCCAGCAGCCCCCCCGGGGCTAGGGACACTGAAGCTTTCTTT. Protein product: CASSPPGARDTEAFF.

This clone was recorded only once. This chain uses TRBV6-5 with TRBJ1-2, with no clear D. Trimming removed 5 bases from V and 4 bases from J, with 8 bases in between. The CDR3 consists of 12 residues. The germline V gene has CDR1 MNHEY and CDR2 SVGAGI. CDR3 in amino acids: CASSNGPYGYTF. The CDR3 nucleotides read TGTGCCAGCAGTAACGGGCCCTATGGCTACACCTTC.

Regarding this clone: Other DNA sequences of this sample code for an identical CDR3. The chain joins TRBV5-1 to TRBJ1-5; tentatively, D is TRBD1 (6 bases). The CDR3 runs 15 residues. V lost 0 bases and J 3 bases, leaving 10 bases between the germline ends. Germline V gene sequence: CDR1 SGHRS, CDR2 YFSETQ. The DNA for the CDR3 is TGCGCCAGCAGCTTGGGGCAGGGGAACAATCAGCCCCAGCATTTT. Translated, it gives CASSLGQGNNQPQHF.

The chain recombines TRBV11-2 with TRBJ2-7; D remains ambiguous. V was pared by 4 bases and J by 2 bases, with 12 bases between. The CDR3 runs 14 residues. Germline V lookup: CDR1 SGHAT, CDR2 FQNNGV. Written as DNA, the CDR3 is TGTGCCAGCAGCTCAAGGGCAGGAGCCTACGAGCAGTACTTC. Protein sequence: CASSSRAGAYEQYF.

With regard to this clone: One end of the junction varies from germline; a read error may be responsible. V is TRBV7-7 and J is TRBJ2-2; D is undetermined. The CDR3 is 13 residues long. Germline lookup yields CDR1 SSHAT and CDR2 FNYEAQ (reference sequence). The CDR3 nucleotides read TGTGCTAGCAGCTTAGAGAACACCGGGGAGCTGTTTTTT. This encodes CASSLENTGELFF.

V is TRBV7-9 and J is TRBJ1-4; no definite D call. The germline V and J ends were trimmed by 5 bases and 7 bases, with 14 bases remaining between them. The CDR3 spans 14 residues. Germline V gene lookup returns CDR1 SEHNR and CDR2 FQNEAQ (reference sequence). DNA for the CDR3: TGTGCCAGCAGCCCTAGTGGCGCGAGTGAAAAACTGTTTTTT. Protein product: CASSPSGASEKLFF. Full variable domain (outside the CDR3, taken from reference TRBV7-9 and TRBJ1-4): DTGVSQNPRHKITKRGQNVTFRCDPISEHNRLYWYRQTLGQGPEFLTYFQNEAQLEKSRLLSDRFSAERPKGSFSTLEIQRTEQGDSAMYLCASSPSGASEKLFFGSGTQLSVL.

This clone was counted many times. The sample holds other DNA sequences that translate to the same CDR3. This chain links TRBV7-9 with TRBJ2-7; D is uncertain. Germline V lookup: CDR1 SEHNR, CDR2 FQNEAQ (reference sequence). Trimming shortened V by 7 bases and J by 2 bases, and 9 bases separated the two germline ends. This CDR3 region has 12 residues. CDR3 in DNA: TGTGCCAGCACCACGTATCCCTACGAGCAGTACTTC. Encoded protein: CASTTYPYEQYF.

The chain has TRBV28 and TRBJ1-6, with 7 bases aligning to TRBD1. The CDR3 runs 16 residues. Per the germline V gene, CDR1 is MDHEN and CDR2 is SYDVKM. The ends lost 5 bases at V and 5 bases at J; junction bases unmatched: 9. CDR3 region: CASSPPRTGNNSPLHF. CDR3 nucleotide sequence: TGTGCCAGCAGTCCTCCGAGGACAGGAAATAATTCACCCCTCCACTTT.

This chain uses TRBV28 with TRBJ2-2; D may be TRBD2 (6 bases). V shed 3 bases and J shed 6 bases, with 14 bases lying between them. The V gene's germline CDR1 is MDHEN and CDR2 SYDVKM. This CDR3 has 15 residues. CDR3 sequence: CASSFGLPRPGELFF. Written as DNA, the CDR3 is TGTGCCAGCAGTTTTGGACTACCCCGCCCCGGGGAGCTGTTTTTT. The full variable domain, in which reference TRBV28 and TRBJ2-2 provide the parts outside the CDR3, is DVKVTQSSRYLVKRTGEKVFLECVQDMDHENMFWYRQDPGLGLRLIYFSYDVKMKEKGDIPEGYSVSREKKERFSLILESASTNQTSMYLCASSFGLPRPGELFFGEGSRLTVL.

This chain links TRBV6-1 with TRBJ1-2; D is possibly TRBD1 (6 bases). Germline CDR1 MNHNS, CDR2 SASEGT. The CDR3 has 14 residues. The ends were cut back, 10 bases at V and 5 bases at J, with 20 bases in the middle. This chain's CDR3 is CATLRGTLGYGYTF. The CDR3 nucleotides are TGTGCCACCCTAAGGGGGACACTGGGTTATGGCTACACCTTC.

The table lists this clone with a count of one. The chain couples TRBV30 to TRBJ2-3; 9 nucleotides line up with TRBD2. This CDR3 has 13 amino acids. From germline, CDR1 is GTSNPN and CDR2 SVGIG (reference sequence). V trimming: 5 bases; J trimming: 1 base; junction bases outside the gene matches: 1. The CDR3 is CAWGGRGTDTQYF. As DNA, the CDR3 is TGTGCCTGGGGCGGGAGGGGCACAGATACGCAGTATTTT.

This sequence joins TRBV6-1 and TRBJ1-6; D remains unclear. There are 15 residues in the CDR3. From germline, CDR1 is MNHNS and CDR2 SASEGT. V shed 5 bases and J shed 8 bases, with 16 bases lying between them. The CDR3 DNA is TGTGCCAGCAGTATCAGGACCCGGTCCGATTCACCCCTCCACTTT. This gives the protein CASSIRTRSDSPLHF.

The CDR3 DNA reads as TGCGCCAGCAGAGCCGGGACAGGGATGTCCTACGAGCAGTACTTC. Protein product: CASRAGTGMSYEQYF. The chain combines TRBV4-1 with TRBJ2-7, with 9 bases lining up with TRBD1. The CDR3 is made up of 15 amino acids. Germline CDR1 MGHRA, CDR2 YSYEKL. V dropped 6 bases and J dropped 1; count of bases not matched to a gene: 7.

The CDR3 sequence is CASSSLAGSSYEQYF. The CDR3 bases are TGTGCCAGCTCGTCTCTAGCGGGATCCTCCTACGAGCAGTACTTC. The V and J genes are TRBV18 and TRBJ2-7; 9 nucleotides agree with TRBD2. Germline trimming cut 6 bases from V and 0 bases from J; bases unmatched to any gene: 6. The CDR3 has 15 residues. Germline V CDR1 and CDR2: KGHSH, LQKENI.

The V gene is TRBV19, the J gene TRBJ1-1; tentative D call: TRBD1 (6 bases). Trimming stripped 1 base from V and 4 bases from J, with 25 bases between. From germline, CDR1 is LNHDA and CDR2 SQIVND (reference sequence). This CDR3 comprises 19 residues. CDR3 sequence: CASSIGAGVFSLSSTEAFF. The CDR3 DNA is TGTGCCAGTAGTATAGGAGCAGGGGTGTTTTCTCTCTCGAGCACTGAAGCTTTCTTT.

This rearrangement joins TRBV2 to TRBJ2-5, with TRBD1 identical over 7 bases. Trimming took 6 bases from V and 8 from J; bases not matched to a gene: 15. CDR1 is SNHLY and CDR2 is FYNNEI in the germline V gene. CDR3 length: 15 amino acids. The CDR3 sequence: CASSPEATGSSTQYF. In DNA form, the CDR3 reads TGTGCCAGCAGCCCTGAGGCGACAGGGTCAAGTACCCAGTACTTC.

This chain joins TRBV27 and TRBJ1-6; D remains unclear. The CDR3 covers 12 residues. V was cut by 7 bases and J by 9 bases, with 10 bases left in between. Germline V gene data show CDR1 as MNHEY and CDR2 as SMNVEV (reference sequence). CDR3 DNA: TGTGCCAGCACCACAACGGGTTCACCCCTCCACTTT. This sequence encodes CASTTTGSPLHF.

V usage is TRBV29-1 and J usage is TRBJ2-1, with D perhaps TRBD1 (6 bases). Germline V gives CDR1 SQVTM, CDR2 ANQGSEA. The CDR3 is made up of 12 amino acids. V gave up 4 bases and J gave up 5 bases, with 9 bases separating them. The CDR3 reads CSVAGQNNEQFF. The CDR3 nucleotides are TGCAGCGTTGCCGGACAGAACAATGAGCAGTTCTTC.

V is TRBV18 and J is TRBJ1-1; D may be TRBD1 (5 bases). From germline, CDR1 is KGHSH and CDR2 LQKENI. The CDR3 extends over 15 amino acids. The germline V and J ends were trimmed by 2 bases and 0 bases, with 10 bases remaining between them. This CDR3 is CASSPGTMMNTEAFF. In DNA, the CDR3 is TGTGCCAGCTCACCAGGGACCATGATGAACACTGAAGCTTTCTTT.

Turning to this clone: The same CDR3 can be traced to other DNA sequences in this sample. The V call is TRBV30, the J call TRBJ1-1; no definite D call. Germline CDR1 reads GTSNPN; CDR2 reads SVGIG (reference sequence). V lost 3 bases and J 1 base, leaving 6 bases between the germline ends. This CDR3 has 12 amino acids. The CDR3 sequence: CAWRTANTEAFF. The DNA for the CDR3 is TGTGCCTGGAGAACAGCGAACACTGAAGCTTTCTTT.

The rearrangement uses TRBV10-2 and TRBJ2-1, with D possibly TRBD2 on 6 matching bases. CDR1 and CDR2 from the germline V gene are WSHSY and SAAADI. Trimming shortened V by 5 bases and J by 1 base, and 12 bases separated the two germline ends. The CDR3 is 15 residues long. CDR3 DNA: TGCGCCAGCAGTCGGGAGATGCAATCCTACAATGAGCAGTTCTTC. Amino acids: CASSREMQSYNEQFF.